One TCR beta chain is described in this entry. What it recognizes is unknown. It was with 60 Vbeta and 13 Jbeta primers that the PCR ran. Profiled with immunoSEQ multiplex PCR; TCRdb holds only in-frame clones, not every one. The table has 70,000 or so clones, roughly 86% seen once. Nominally healthy donors were sampled, though unrecorded immune exposures were likely. These data are taken from a study of cytomegalovirus exposure and HLA in healthy donors. Germline V CDR1 and CDR2: SGHVS, FNYEAQ. The CDR3 extends over 14 amino acids. V dropped 4 bases and J dropped 0 bases, with 4 bases sitting between them. Findings and caveats of the study: It was likely that a cluster of highly shared sequence variants was a sequencing artifact. In vitro work confirmed that a few CMV-associated chains recognize CMV antigens.

This receptor was obtained from a man between 18 and 29 years old in good health and CMV-seronegative. Sequences were obtained from PBMCs. V usage is TRBV7-6 and J usage is TRBJ2-6; no definite D call. The CDR3 sequence: CASSSYSGANVLTF. The CDR3, as DNA: TGTGCCAGCAGCTCGTACTCTGGGGCCAACGTCCTGACTTTC.